This entry lists 11 T cell receptor beta chains sequenced from one sample in a study of OX40 agonist ivuxolimab in advanced cancers. TCRdb keeps only in-frame clones here, not all; method: immunoSEQ multiplex PCR. The table includes over 55,000 clones, 86% detected once. The input for sequencing was CD4+ or CD8+ T cells sorted from blood, taken in a trial of the OX40 agonist ivuxolimab. The receptors here all came from an adult with an advanced solid tumor such as melanoma, head and neck, liver or kidney cancer.

The chain links TRBV9 to TRBJ1-3; possible D gene TRBD1, 6 bases. Germline CDR1 and CDR2: SGDLS and YYNGEE. This CDR3 is 15 amino acids long. Deletions cut 0 bases from V and 4 bases from J, with 11 bases between. As DNA, the CDR3 is TGTGCCAGCAGCGTAGATGGGGGGCGCGGAAACACCATATATTTT. Protein: CASSVDGGRGNTIYF.

This clone was observed once. The gene calls are TRBV10-3 and TRBJ2-5; D tentatively fits TRBD1 or TRBD2 (5 bases each). Trimming stripped 4 bases from V and 4 bases from J, with 13 bases between. Germline V CDR1 and CDR2: ENHRY, SYGVKD. The CDR3 has 14 amino acids. The CDR3 here is CAISGGQGLETQYF. The CDR3 DNA follows: TGTGCCATCAGTGGCGGGCAGGGTTTAGAGACCCAGTACTTC.

Comments on this clone: A junction boundary mismatches the germline segment, possibly from a read error. Written as DNA, the CDR3 is TGCGCCAGCAGCTTGGGGGACCCAGGCAACCAGCCCCAGCATTTT. This codes for CASSLGDPGNQPQHF. The J gene is TRBJ1-5, the V gene TRBV5-1; D perhaps matches TRBD1 (5 bases). CDR1 SGHRS and CDR2 YFSETQ come from the germline V gene. This CDR3 spans 15 amino acids. Drawing the rest from reference TRBV5-1 and TRBJ1-5, the complete variable domain is KAGVTQTPRYLIKTRGQQVTLSCSPISGHRSVSWYQQTPGQGLQFLFEYFSETQRNKGNFPGRFSGRQFSNSRSEMNVSTLELGDSALYLCASSLGDPGNQPQHFGDGTRLSIL.

This clone was counted a single time. The chain couples TRBV7-9 to TRBJ1-1, with D possibly being TRBD1 (5 bases). The CDR3 covers 14 residues. V lost 4 bases and J 3 bases, leaving 12 bases between the germline ends. CDR1 SEHNR and CDR2 FQNEAQ come from the germline V gene (reference sequence). CDR3 in amino acids: CASSSNGGDTEAFF. The CDR3, as DNA: TGTGCCAGCAGCTCGAACGGGGGGGACACTGAAGCTTTCTTT.

This clone occurred a few times. The rearrangement links TRBV11-3 to TRBJ2-7; D remains ambiguous. There are 17 residues in the CDR3. V lost 1 base and J lost 1, with 17 bases in between. Per germline, CDR1 SGHNT and CDR2 YENEEA. The CDR3 protein is CASSLGGPTPLSYEQYF. The CDR3 bases are TGTGCCAGCAGCTTAGGGGGTCCTACTCCCCTTTCCTACGAGCAGTACTTC.

This sequence joins TRBV28 and TRBJ1-2; D is perhaps TRBD1 (5 bases). CDR3 length equals 14 residues. V gave up 2 bases and J gave up 9 bases, with 16 bases separating them. In germline, CDR1 is MDHEN, CDR2 SYDVKM. As DNA, the CDR3 is TGTGCCAGCAGTTTAGTGCAGGGCACAGGAAGCTACACCTTC. Translating it yields CASSLVQGTGSYTF.

The chain employs TRBV6-5 and TRBJ2-7, with D perhaps matching TRBD2 (7 bases). Looked up from germline, CDR1 is MNHEY and CDR2 is SVGAGI. V lost 10 bases to trimming and J lost 2 bases, with 15 bases between them. This CDR3 has 13 amino acids. CDR3 bases: TGTGCCACTAAGGGGGGGAATCCCTACGAGCAGTACTTC. It specifies CATKGGNPYEQYF.

The chain recombines TRBV7-2 with TRBJ2-3, with D possibly matching TRBD1 (7 bases). With 3 bases removed from V and 10 bases from J, the gap between germline ends came to 11 bases. The CDR3 has 12 residues. Germline CDR1 reads SGHTA; CDR2 reads FQGNSA. The CDR3 bases are TGTGCCAGCAGCTTCCAGGGGGGTCCGCAGTATTTT. As protein: CASSFQGGPQYF.

This clone was observed a handful of times. The V gene is TRBV29-1, the J gene TRBJ2-5, with D perhaps given as TRBD1 or TRBD2 (6 bases each). Germline loops: CDR1 SQVTM, CDR2 ANQGSEA. The ends were cut back, 4 bases at V and 5 bases at J, with 20 bases in the middle. CDR3 length: 15 residues. CDR3 nucleotides: TGCAGCGTTGCTCCTCCCTCAGGGGCGGGGGAGACCCAGTACTTC. Its translation is CSVAPPSGAGETQYF.

The genes are TRBV15 and TRBJ2-7, with D unresolved. With 3 bases removed from V and 6 bases from J, the gap between germline ends came to 12 bases. The CDR3 is 13 residues long. Germline-derived CDR1 and CDR2 are LNHNV and YYDKDF (reference sequence). The CDR3 spells CATSRDGISEQYF. CDR3 coding DNA: TGTGCCACCAGCAGGGACGGCATCAGCGAGCAGTACTTC.

This sequence joins TRBV9 and TRBJ2-2; D is uncertain. The CDR3 is 13 residues long. CDR1 SGDLS and CDR2 YYNGEE come from the germline V gene. Trimming pared 0 bases from V and 5 bases from J, leaving 5 bases between. The CDR3 coding sequence is TGTGCCAGCAGCGTAGTAGGGACCGGGGAGCTGTTTTTT. It encodes CASSVVGTGELFF.